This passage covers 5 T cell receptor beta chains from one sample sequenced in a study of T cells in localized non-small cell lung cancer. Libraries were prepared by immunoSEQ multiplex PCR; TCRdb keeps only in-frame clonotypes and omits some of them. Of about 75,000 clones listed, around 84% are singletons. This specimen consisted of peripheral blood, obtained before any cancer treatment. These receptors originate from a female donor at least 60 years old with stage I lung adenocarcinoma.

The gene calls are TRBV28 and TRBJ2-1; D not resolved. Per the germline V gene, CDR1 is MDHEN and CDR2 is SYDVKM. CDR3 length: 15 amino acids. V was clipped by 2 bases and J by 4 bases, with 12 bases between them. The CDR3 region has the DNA TGTGCCAGCAGTTTAGACCAGCTCTTATACAATGAGCAGTTCTTC. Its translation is CASSLDQLLYNEQFF.

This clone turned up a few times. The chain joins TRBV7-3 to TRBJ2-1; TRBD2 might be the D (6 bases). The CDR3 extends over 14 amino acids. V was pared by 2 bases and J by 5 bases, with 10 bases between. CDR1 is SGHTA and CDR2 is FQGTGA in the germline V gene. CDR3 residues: CASSLAGLNNEQFF. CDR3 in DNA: TGTGCCAGCAGCTTAGCGGGATTGAACAATGAGCAGTTCTTC. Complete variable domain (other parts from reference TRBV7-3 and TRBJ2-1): GAGVSQTPSNKVTEKGKYVELRCDPISGHTALYWYRQSLGQGPEFLIYFQGTGAADDSGLPNDRFFAVRPEGSVSTLKIQRTERGDSAVYLCASSLAGLNNEQFFGPGTRLTVL.

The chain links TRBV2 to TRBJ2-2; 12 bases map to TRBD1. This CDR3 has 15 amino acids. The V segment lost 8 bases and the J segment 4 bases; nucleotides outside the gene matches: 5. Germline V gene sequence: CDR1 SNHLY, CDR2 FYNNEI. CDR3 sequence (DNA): TGTGCCAGCGGGGGACAGGGGGCGCTCACCGGGGAGCTGTTTTTT. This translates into CASGGQGALTGELFF. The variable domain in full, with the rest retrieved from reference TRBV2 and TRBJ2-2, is EPEVTQTPSHQVTQMGQEVILRCVPISNHLYFYWYRQILGQKVEFLVSFYNNEISEKSEIFDDQFSVERPDGSNFTLKIRSTKLEDSAMYFCASGGQGALTGELFFGEGSRLTVL.

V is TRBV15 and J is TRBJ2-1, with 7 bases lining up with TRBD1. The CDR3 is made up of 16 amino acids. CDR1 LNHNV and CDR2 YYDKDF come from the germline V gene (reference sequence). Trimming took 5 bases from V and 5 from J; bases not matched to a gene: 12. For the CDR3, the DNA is TGTGCCACCAGCTCCCAGAGTAGGGGGCGACACAATGAGCAGTTCTTC. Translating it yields CATSSQSRGRHNEQFF.

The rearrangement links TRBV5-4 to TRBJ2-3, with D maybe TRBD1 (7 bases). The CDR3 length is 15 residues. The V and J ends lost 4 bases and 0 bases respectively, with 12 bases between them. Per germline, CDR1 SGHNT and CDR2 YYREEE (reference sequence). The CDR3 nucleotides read TGTGCCAGCAGCCCGGAGGGGGCTAGCACAGATACGCAGTATTTT. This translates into CASSPEGASTDTQYF.